This is a list of T cell receptor beta chains from one sample in a study of shared clonotypes between healthy human individuals. The assay was immunoSEQ multiplex PCR, and TCRdb's table has in-frame clones only and misses some. The table includes around 450,000 clones, around 75% detected once. Sample: PBMCs. These receptor sequences come from a woman aged 40 to 50 in good health. Some clones in this sample may be carry-over from other donors' samples. Both conserved end residues are part of each CDR3. D genes are given only for firm matches. Size values are once, few and many counts, or a class for expanded clones, and some rows have none.

TRBJ2-5 TRBV19 TRBD2 once TGTGCCAGTAGTATGGCAGGAACTAGCGGGGTGGAGACCCAGTACTTC CASSMAGTSGVETQYF
TRBJ1-1 TRBV30 - few TGTGCCTGGAGTAACCCCAGAGAAGCTTTCTTT CAWSNPREAFF
TRBJ2-7 TRBV30 - - TGTGCCTGGAGTGTACAGGACTACGAGCAGTACTTC CAWSVQDYEQYF
TRBJ2-7 TRBV7-6 - - TGTGCCAGCAGCTTAGAGGGGGACCCTTCCTACGAGCAGTACTTC CASSLEGDPSYEQYF
TRBJ2-1 TRBV5-1 - - TGCGCCAGCAGCCATGGGACCACGGGGAATGAGCAGTTCTTC CASSHGTTGNEQFF
TRBJ1-5 TRBV5-4 - - TGTGCCAGCAGCCAAGATCAGGGAAGCCATCAGCCCCAGCATTTT CASSQDQGSHQPQHF
TRBJ2-6 TRBV27 - - TGTGCCAGCAGTTCCTCTGGGGCCAACGTCCTGACTTTC CASSSSGANVLTF
TRBJ2-2 TRBV5-1 - - TGCGCCAGCAGCTTGCCGGACACCGGGGAGCTGTTTTTT CASSLPDTGELFF
TRBJ1-1 TRBV5-5 - - TGTGCCAGCAGCTTGGGGACCCGAACGGGTGAAGCTTTCTTT CASSLGTRTGEAFF
TRBJ1-3 TRBV5-8 TRBD1 - TGTGCCAGCAGCTTGGTCTCCGGGACAGGGGTGTGGGACACCATATATTTT CASSLVSGTGVWDTIYF
TRBJ1-5 TRBV19 - few TGTGCCAGTAGGAGACAGGATAATCAGCCCCAGCATTTT CASRRQDNQPQHF
TRBJ1-1 TRBV10-3 - few TGTGCCATCAGTAGCCGGGACGAGGAAGCTTTCTTT CAISSRDEEAFF
TRBJ2-2 TRBV28 - - TGTGCCAGCAGTTTCGAAGTTTACACCGGGGAGCTGTTTTTT CASSFEVYTGELFF
TRBJ1-1 TRBV30 - - TGTGCCTGGGCTTTGGGGGGGGCGGTCACTGAAGCTTTCTTT CAWALGGAVTEAFF
TRBJ2-1 TRBV10-2 TRBD2 - TGCGCCAGCAGTGAGTCGAGGCCTAGCGGGAGGAATGAGCAGTTCTTC CASSESRPSGRNEQFF
TRBJ2-2 TRBV6-5 TRBD1 - TGTGCCAGCAGTTACTCGTCGGGACAGGCCGGGGAGCTGTTTTTT CASSYSSGQAGELFF
TRBJ1-4 TRBV5-1 TRBD1 - TGCGCCAGCAGCCTGGGACAGGGCACCCAAAAACTGTTTTTT CASSLGQGTQKLFF
TRBJ2-7 TRBV30 TRBD2 - TGTGCCTGGGGGGGCGTTTCGACTAGCGGGACAAACTACGAGCAGTACTTC CAWGGVSTSGTNYEQYF